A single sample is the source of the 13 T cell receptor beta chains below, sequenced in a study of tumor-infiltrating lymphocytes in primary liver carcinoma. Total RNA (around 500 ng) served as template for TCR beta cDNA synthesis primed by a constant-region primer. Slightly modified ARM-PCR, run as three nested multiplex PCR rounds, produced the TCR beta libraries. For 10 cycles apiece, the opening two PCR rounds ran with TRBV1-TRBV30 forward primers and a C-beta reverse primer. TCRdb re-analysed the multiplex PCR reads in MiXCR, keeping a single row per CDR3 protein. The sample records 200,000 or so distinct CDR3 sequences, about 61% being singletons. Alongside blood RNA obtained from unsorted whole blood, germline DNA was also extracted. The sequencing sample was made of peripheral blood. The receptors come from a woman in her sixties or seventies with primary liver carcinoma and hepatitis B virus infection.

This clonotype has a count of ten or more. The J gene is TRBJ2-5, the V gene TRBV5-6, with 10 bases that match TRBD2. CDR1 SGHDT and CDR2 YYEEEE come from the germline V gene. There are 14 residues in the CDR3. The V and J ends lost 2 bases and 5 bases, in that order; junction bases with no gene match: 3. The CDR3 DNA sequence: TGTGCCAGCAGCTTCGTGACTAGCGGGGAGACCCAGTACTTC. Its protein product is CASSFVTSGETQYF.

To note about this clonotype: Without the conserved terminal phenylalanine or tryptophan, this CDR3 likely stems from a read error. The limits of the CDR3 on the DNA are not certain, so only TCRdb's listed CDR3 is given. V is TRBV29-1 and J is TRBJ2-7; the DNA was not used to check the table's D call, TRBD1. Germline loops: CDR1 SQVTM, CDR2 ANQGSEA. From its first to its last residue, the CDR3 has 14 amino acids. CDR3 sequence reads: CSVDSTGGPYERYL.

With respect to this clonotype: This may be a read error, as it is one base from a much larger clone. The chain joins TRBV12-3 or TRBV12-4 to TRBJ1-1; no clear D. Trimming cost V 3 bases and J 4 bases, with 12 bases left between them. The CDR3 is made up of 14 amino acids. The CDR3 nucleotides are TGTGCCAGCAGTTTTGGGTGGATGACCACTGAAGCTTTCTTT. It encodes CASSFGWMTTEAFF.

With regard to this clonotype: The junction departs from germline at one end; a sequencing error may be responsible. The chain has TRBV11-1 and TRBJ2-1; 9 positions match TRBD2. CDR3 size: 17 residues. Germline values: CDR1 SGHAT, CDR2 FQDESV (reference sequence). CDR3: CASRPRTSVSGLGEQLF. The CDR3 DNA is TGTGCCAGCAGACCCAGGACTAGCGTTAGTGGCTTGGGTGAGCAGCTCTTC.

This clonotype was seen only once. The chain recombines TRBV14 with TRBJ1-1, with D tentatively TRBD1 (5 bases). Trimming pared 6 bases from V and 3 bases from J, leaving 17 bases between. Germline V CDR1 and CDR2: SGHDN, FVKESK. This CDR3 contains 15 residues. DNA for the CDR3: TGTGCCAGCAGTCAAATTGAGGGGACGGACACTGAAGCTTTCTTT. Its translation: CASSQIEGTDTEAFF.

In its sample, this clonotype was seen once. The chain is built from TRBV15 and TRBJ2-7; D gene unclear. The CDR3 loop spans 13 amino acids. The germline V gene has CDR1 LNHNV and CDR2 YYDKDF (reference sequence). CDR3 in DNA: TGTGCTACCGGCCCCGGAACGCCTTGGGAGCAGTACTTC. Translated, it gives CATGPGTPWEQYF.

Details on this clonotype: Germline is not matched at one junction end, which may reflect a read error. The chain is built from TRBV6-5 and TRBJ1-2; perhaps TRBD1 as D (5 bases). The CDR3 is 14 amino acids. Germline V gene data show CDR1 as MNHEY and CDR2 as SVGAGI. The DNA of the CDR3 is TGTGCCAGCAGTTACGGGGGTAAGGACTATGGCCACACCTTC. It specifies CASSYGGKDYGHTF.

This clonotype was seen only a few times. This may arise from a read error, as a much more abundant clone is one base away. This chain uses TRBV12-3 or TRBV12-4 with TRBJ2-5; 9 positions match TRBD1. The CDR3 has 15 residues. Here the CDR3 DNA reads TGTGCCAGCAGTTTTTCCACAGGGGGCGCGGAGACCCTGTACTTC. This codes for CASSFSTGGAETLYF.

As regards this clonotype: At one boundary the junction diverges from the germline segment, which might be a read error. The CDR3 loop reads CASSHTGGKEAQYF. Here the CDR3 DNA reads TGTGCCAGCAGCCATACAGGGGGCAAAGAGGCCCAGTACTTT. This rearrangement joins TRBV7-8 to TRBJ2-5; 9 bases agree with TRBD1. The CDR3 loop spans 14 amino acids. Germline V gene data show CDR1 as SGHVS and CDR2 as FQNEAQ.

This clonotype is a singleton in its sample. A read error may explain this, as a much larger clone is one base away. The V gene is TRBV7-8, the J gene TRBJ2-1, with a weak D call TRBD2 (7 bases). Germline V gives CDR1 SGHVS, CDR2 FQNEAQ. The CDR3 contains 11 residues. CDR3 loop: CVSTRGGEQFF. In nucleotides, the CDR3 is TGTGTCAGCACAAGGGGGGGTGAGCAGTTCTTC.

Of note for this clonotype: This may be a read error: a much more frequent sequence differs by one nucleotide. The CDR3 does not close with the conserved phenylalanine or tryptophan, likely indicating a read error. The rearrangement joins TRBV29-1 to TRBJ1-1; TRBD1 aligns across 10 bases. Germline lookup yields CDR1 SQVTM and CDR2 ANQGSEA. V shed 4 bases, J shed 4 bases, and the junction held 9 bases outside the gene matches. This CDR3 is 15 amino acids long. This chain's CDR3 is CSVGGVWTGGTEAFS. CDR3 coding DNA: TGCAGCGTTGGAGGGGTCTGGACAGGGGGCACTGAAGCTTTCTCT.

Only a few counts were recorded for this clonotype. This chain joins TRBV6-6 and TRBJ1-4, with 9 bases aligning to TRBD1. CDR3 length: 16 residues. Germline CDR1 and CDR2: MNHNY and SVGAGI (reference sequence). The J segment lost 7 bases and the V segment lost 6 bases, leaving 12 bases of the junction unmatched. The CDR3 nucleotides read TGTGCCAGCAGCTCACAAGGACAGGGGATAAGTGAAAAACTGTTTTTT. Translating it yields CASSSQGQGISEKLFF.

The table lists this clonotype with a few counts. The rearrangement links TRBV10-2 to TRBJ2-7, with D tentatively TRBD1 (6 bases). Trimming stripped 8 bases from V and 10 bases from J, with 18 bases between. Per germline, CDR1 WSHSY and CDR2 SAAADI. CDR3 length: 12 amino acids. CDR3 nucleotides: TGCGCCAGCCGGAACAGGGCTACAGAACAGTACTTC. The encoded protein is CASRNRATEQYF.